This record covers a single T cell receptor beta chain. The repertoire was sequenced with immunoSEQ multiplex PCR; TCRdb's copy has only in-frame clones and lacks some. The table lists under 200,000 clones, less than 85% of them singletons. The data were obtained in a study of cytotoxic CD8 clonotypes in ibrutinib-treated CLL. The CDR3 covers 15 residues. The V end lost 6 bases, the J end lost 0 bases, and 12 bases lay between the germline ends. Germline V gene sequence: CDR1 MDHEN, CDR2 SYDVKM. This sequence originates from a human donor with chronic lymphocytic leukemia. The sample in question was PBMCs, obtained after 24 months of ibrutinib treatment. The rearrangement uses TRBV28 and TRBJ1-5, with D perhaps TRBD1 (6 bases). The CDR3 loop is CASRTGTLSNQPQHF. The DNA of the CDR3 is TGTGCCAGCAGAACCGGGACACTTAGCAATCAGCCCCAGCATTTT.